This note documents a single TCR beta chain sequence. This entry comes from a study of T cell changes during pregnancy in multiple sclerosis. CDR1 is SGHNT, CDR2 YYREEE, per germline (reference sequence). V was clipped by 0 bases and J by 4 bases; unmatched bases: 3. The CDR3 has 14 residues. Profiled with immunoSEQ multiplex PCR; TCRdb holds only in-frame clones, not every one. The sample has about 21,000 clones, 75% to 90% seen once. Material: CD4+ T cells from peripheral blood mononuclear cells, obtained in the first trimester of pregnancy. V usage is TRBV5-4 and J usage is TRBJ1-2; 7 bases match TRBD1. The receptor's source is a female donor in good health, enrolled as a control in a pregnancy study. The CDR3 nucleotides read TGTGCCAGCAGCTTGGGGGGACAGAGCTATGGCTACACCTTC. Amino acid sequence: CASSLGGQSYGYTF. Full variable domain (rest looked up from reference TRBV5-4 and TRBJ1-2): ETGVTQSPTHLIKTRGQQVTLRCSSQSGHNTVSWYQQALGQGPQFIFQYYREEENGRGNFPPRFSGLQFPNYSSELNVNALELDDSALYLCASSLGGQSYGYTFGSGTRLTVV.